The sample holds one count of the clone carrying this T cell receptor beta chain. Each participant's cohort was designated according to participant-reported clinical history. Only in-frame clones appear in the TCRdb table, and some are missing; sequencing was by immunoSEQ multiplex PCR. The sample has around 160,000 clones, over 75% seen once. J gave up 9 bases and V 5 bases, and 10 bases lay outside the gene matches. The germline CDR1 and CDR2 sequences are MNHEY and SMNVEV (reference sequence). The CDR3 has 15 amino acids. The sample belongs to a study of blood T cell repertoires in COVID-19. The sequence was obtained from a man in his forties who had recovered from COVID-19. The sample was PBMCs or T cells enriched from blood (not recorded which). The genes are TRBV27 and TRBJ2-5; 12 bases map to TRBD1. The CDR3 here is CASSGTGGRVGAQYF. The CDR3 nucleotides read TGTGCCAGCAGTGGGACAGGGGGCCGGGTCGGGGCCCAGTACTTC.